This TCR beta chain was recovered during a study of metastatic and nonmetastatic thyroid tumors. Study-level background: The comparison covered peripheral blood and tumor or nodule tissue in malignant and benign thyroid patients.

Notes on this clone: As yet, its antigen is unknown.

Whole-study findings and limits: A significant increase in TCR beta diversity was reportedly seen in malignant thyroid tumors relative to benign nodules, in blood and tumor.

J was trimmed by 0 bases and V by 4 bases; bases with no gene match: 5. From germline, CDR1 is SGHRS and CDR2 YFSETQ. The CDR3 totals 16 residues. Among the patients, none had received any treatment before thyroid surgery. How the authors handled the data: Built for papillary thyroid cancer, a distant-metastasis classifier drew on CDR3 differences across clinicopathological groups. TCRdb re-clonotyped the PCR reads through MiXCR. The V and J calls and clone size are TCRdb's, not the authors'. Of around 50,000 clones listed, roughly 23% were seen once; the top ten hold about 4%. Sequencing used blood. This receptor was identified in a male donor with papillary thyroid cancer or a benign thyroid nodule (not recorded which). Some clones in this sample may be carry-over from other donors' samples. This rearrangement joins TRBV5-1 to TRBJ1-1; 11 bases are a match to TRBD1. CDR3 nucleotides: TGCGCCAGCAGCCTGGGACAGGGGGTTATGAACACTGAAGCTTTCTTT. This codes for CASSLGQGVMNTEAFF.